The 5 T cell receptor beta chains below come from one sample, sequenced in a study of shared clonotypes between healthy human individuals. The data were produced by immunoSEQ multiplex PCR, yet TCRdb's version contains in-frame clones alone and is incomplete. The table includes about 1.1 million clones, roughly 80% detected once. The sample taken for sequencing was memory CD4+ T cells from PBMCs. The subset: CD45RA-negative fraction. These receptors originate from a young man in good health. Some clones in this sample may be carry-over from other donors' samples.

Points on this clone: With a much larger clone just one base away, this may be a read error. V usage is TRBV5-1 and J usage is TRBJ1-4, with 7 bases fitting TRBD1. Germline V CDR1 and CDR2: SGHRS, YFSETQ. The CDR3 has 14 residues. V was clipped by 4 bases and J by 4 bases; unmatched bases: 4. The CDR3 nucleotides are TGCGCCAGCAGCCAAGGGACAGATAATGAAAAACTGTTTTTT. It specifies CASSQGTDNEKLFF.

The chain has TRBV7-2 and TRBJ2-7; D is undetermined. Trimming removed 3 bases at V and 4 bases at J, with 19 bases between. The CDR3 contains 16 residues. CDR1 SGHTA and CDR2 FQGNSA come from the germline V gene. CDR3 sequence reads: CASSFLSDPEEYEQYF. In DNA, the CDR3 is TGTGCCAGCAGCTTTCTCAGCGACCCCGAGGAATACGAGCAGTACTTC.

This clone has just a few counts. CDR3 DNA: TGTGCCTGGAGCCTATGGACGGGAGTGCGGGAAAAACTGTTTTTT. It is translated as CAWSLWTGVREKLFF. J is TRBJ1-4 and V is TRBV30; D gene unclear. Trimming removed 3 bases at V and 8 bases at J, with 19 bases between. This CDR3 region has 15 residues. Germline V gene lookup returns CDR1 GTSNPN and CDR2 SVGIG (reference sequence).

In this sample, this clone turned up a few times. The same CDR3 is also encoded by other DNA sequences in this sample. The chain joins TRBV2 to TRBJ2-3; D uncertain. There are 12 residues in the CDR3. Trimming pared 6 bases from V and 0 bases from J, leaving 4 bases between. Germline V lookup: CDR1 SNHLY, CDR2 FYNNEI. CDR3 loop: CASRTSTDTQYF. The CDR3 DNA follows: TGTGCCAGCAGGACTAGCACAGATACGCAGTATTTT.

This clone has a single count. Germline is not matched at one junction end, which may reflect a read error. The chain uses TRBV11-2 and TRBJ1-1; possible D gene TRBD1, 5 bases. From germline, CDR1 is SGHAT and CDR2 FQNNGV. The CDR3 totals 13 residues. CDR3 in amino acids: CAGSLAGSTEAFF. As DNA, the CDR3 is TGTGCCGGCAGCTTAGCAGGGAGCACTGAAGCTTTCTTT.